Shown below are 18 T cell receptor beta chains from a single sample sequenced in a study of beta chain features in type 1 diabetes. These receptors have no identified antigens. The isolated RNA, all of it, was reverse transcribed, so expressed TCRB transcripts were what got sequenced. Repertoires were generated with immunoSEQ multiplex PCR, while TCRdb's copy carries only in-frame clones and drops some. The sample holds a few hundred thousand clones, around 20% seen once. Regarding the study as a whole: Shortening of TCRB CDR3s, moderate but significant, appeared in all four CD4+ subsets of Type 1 diabetes patients.

Sample: naive CD4+ T cells from blood. Receptors were obtained from a middle-aged woman with type 1 diabetes.

The chain combines TRBV30 with TRBJ2-5; 10 positions match TRBD2. The germline V gene encodes CDR1 GTSNPN and CDR2 SVGIG (reference sequence). V shed 0 bases and J 8 bases; nucleotides not matched to a gene: 6. The CDR3 length is 14 residues. The CDR3 DNA reads as TGTGCCTGGAGTGTACCACTAGCGGGAATCACCCAGTACTTC. The encoded protein is CAWSVPLAGITQYF.

The chain is built from TRBV29-1 and TRBJ1-2; D remains unclear. The length of the CDR3 is 12 residues. Trimming pared 2 bases from V and 2 bases from J, leaving 6 bases between. Germline V lookup: CDR1 SQVTM, CDR2 ANQGSEA. The CDR3: CSVESSNYGYTF. Here the CDR3 DNA reads TGCAGCGTTGAATCATCAAACTATGGCTACACCTTC.

This clone was counted only a few times. The chain couples TRBV4-2 to TRBJ2-1; 11 bases are shared with TRBD2. Trimming took 1 base from V and 4 from J; bases not matched to a gene: 3. Germline V CDR1 and CDR2: LGHNA, YNFKEQ. This CDR3 is 16 amino acids long. This CDR3 reads CASSQATSGKYNEQFF. CDR3 DNA: TGTGCCAGCAGCCAAGCGACTAGCGGGAAATACAATGAGCAGTTCTTC.

The V and J genes are TRBV7-2 and TRBJ2-7; the D gene is possibly TRBD2 (6 bases). Trimming stripped 5 bases from V and 0 bases from J, with 14 bases between. Germline assignment: CDR1 SGHTA and CDR2 FQGNSA. The CDR3 runs to 15 residues. Here the CDR3 DNA reads TGTGCCAGCAGCCAGGCGGGGTTATTCTCCTACGAGCAGTACTTC. This gives the protein CASSQAGLFSYEQYF. The complete variable domain, with remaining parts taken from reference TRBV7-2 and TRBJ2-7, reads GAGVSQSPSNKVTEKGKDVELRCDPISGHTALYWYRQSLGQGLEFLIYFQGNSAPDKSGLPSDRFSAERTGGSVSTLTIQRTQQEDSAVYLCASSQAGLFSYEQYFGPGTRLTVT.

This clone was found a few times. The rearrangement uses TRBV18 and TRBJ1-1; D possibly corresponds to TRBD1 (5 bases). The CDR3 loop spans 15 amino acids. Germline values: CDR1 KGHSH, CDR2 LQKENI. V dropped 2 bases and J dropped 0 bases, with 10 bases sitting between them. In DNA, the CDR3 is TGTGCCAGCTCACCAGCACAGGAGCTGAACACTGAAGCTTTCTTT. Protein sequence: CASSPAQELNTEAFF.

The J gene is TRBJ1-1, the V gene TRBV28, with TRBD1 identical over 7 bases. J gave up 0 bases and V 4 bases, and 2 bases lay outside the gene matches. Germline V lookup: CDR1 MDHEN, CDR2 SYDVKM. The CDR3 totals 14 residues. CDR3 loop: CASSSGQMNTEAFF. CDR3 sequence (DNA): TGTGCCAGCAGTTCGGGACAGATGAACACTGAAGCTTTCTTT.

This clone was detected only a few times. V usage is TRBV4-3 and J usage is TRBJ1-1; D is possibly TRBD1 (6 bases). The CDR3 contains 16 residues. Trimming took 2 bases from V and 5 from J, leaving 18 bases between them. In germline, CDR1 is LGHNA, CDR2 YSLEER. CDR3 protein: CASSQKRGGQGTEAFF. The CDR3 DNA reads as TGCGCCAGCAGCCAAAAGAGAGGCGGCCAGGGGACTGAAGCTTTCTTT.

The V and J genes are TRBV30 and TRBJ2-5; TRBD2 might be the D (6 bases). Germline CDR1 is GTSNPN and CDR2 is SVGIG (reference sequence). The germline V and J ends were trimmed by 3 bases and 5 bases, with 13 bases remaining between them. The CDR3 loop spans 13 amino acids. CDR3 sequence: CAWSVRGGETQYF. CDR3 sequence (DNA): TGTGCCTGGAGCGTCAGAGGAGGGGAGACCCAGTACTTC.

CDR3 residues: CASSQDMLAGTILLQETQYF. The CDR3 nucleotides are TGCGCCAGCAGCCAAGATATGCTAGCGGGGACGATTTTGTTACAAGAGACCCAGTACTTC. The chain links TRBV4-1 to TRBJ2-5; 9 bases are a match to TRBD2. Trimming took 0 bases from V and 2 from J; bases not matched to a gene: 16. The CDR3 has 20 amino acids. The germline V gene encodes CDR1 MGHRA and CDR2 YSYEKL.

This clone has just a few counts. J is TRBJ2-2 and V is TRBV5-1; a weak D match, TRBD2 (5 bases). The CDR3 runs 15 residues. Trimming shortened V by 0 bases and J by 5 bases, and 11 bases separated the two germline ends. Germline V lookup: CDR1 SGHRS, CDR2 YFSETQ. For the CDR3, the DNA is TGCGCCAGCAGCTTGGCCGGGGTGGATACCGGGGAGCTGTTTTTT. Protein: CASSLAGVDTGELFF.

This clone has just a few counts. At one boundary the junction diverges from the germline segment, which might be a read error. This rearrangement joins TRBV7-7 to TRBJ2-3; maybe TRBD2 (6 bases). This CDR3 spans 16 amino acids. Germline CDR1 SSHAT, CDR2 FNYEAQ (reference sequence). CDR3 nucleotide sequence: TGTGCTAGCAGCCCGGCGGGGCGGATCGGGACAGATACGCAGTATTTT. This translates into CASSPAGRIGTDTQYF.

The chain has TRBV2 and TRBJ1-2; no firm D call. This CDR3 comprises 14 residues. V was shortened by 3 bases and J by 5 bases, with 13 bases between the two germline ends. The germline V gene has CDR1 SNHLY and CDR2 FYNNEI. CDR3 region: CASSDKWAGYGYTF. The CDR3 region has the DNA TGTGCCAGCAGTGATAAGTGGGCAGGATATGGCTACACCTTC.

This clone was seen only a few times. The chain links TRBV2 to TRBJ1-6; 10 nucleotides line up with TRBD1. Germline CDR1 SNHLY, CDR2 FYNNEI. The trim removed 9 bases at V and 7 bases at J, leaving 0 bases unmatched. This CDR3 is 12 amino acids long. The CDR3 coding sequence is TGTGCCAGGGGACAGGGGAATTCACCCCTCCACTTT. This gives the protein CARGQGNSPLHF.

The chain carries TRBV5-4 and TRBJ2-3; TRBD1 might be the D (5 bases). The V gene lost 0 bases and the J gene lost 5 bases, with 10 bases spanning the gap. Germline V gives CDR1 SGHNT, CDR2 YYREEE (reference sequence). The CDR3 spans 14 residues. The CDR3 region has the DNA TGTGCCAGCAGCTTGGTCAGGGATGGAGATACGCAGTATTTT. This encodes CASSLVRDGDTQYF. Drawing the rest from reference TRBV5-4 and TRBJ2-3, the complete variable domain is ETGVTQSPTHLIKTRGQQVTLRCSSQSGHNTVSWYQQALGQGPQFIFQYYREEENGRGNFPPRFSGLQFPNYSSELNVNALELDDSALYLCASSLVRDGDTQYFGPGTRLTVL.

This clone was counted between two and nine times. The gene calls are TRBV5-1 and TRBJ2-3; TRBD2 aligns across 7 bases. CDR3 length: 15 residues. Germline CDR1 and CDR2: SGHRS and YFSETQ. Trimming cost V 1 base and J 4 bases; bases outside gene matches: 6. The CDR3 bases are TGCGCCAGCAGCTTGAGGGCGGGAGTCCCAGATACGCAGTATTTT. Residues: CASSLRAGVPDTQYF.

This clone has more than one count but fewer than ten. The chain combines TRBV29-1 with TRBJ2-5; maybe TRBD2 (6 bases). CDR1 is SQVTM, CDR2 ANQGSEA, per germline. V lost 0 bases and J lost 11, with 19 bases in between. The CDR3 sequence is 14 residues long. In DNA form, the CDR3 reads TGCAGCGTTGAAGATCAAGGCCCCCCGGGAGAGCAGTACTTC. It specifies CSVEDQGPPGEQYF.

The V and J genes are TRBV9 and TRBJ2-3; TRBD1 matches at 8 bases. V lost 1 base, J lost 4 bases, and 8 bases stayed unmatched. Germline-derived CDR1 and CDR2 are SGDLS and YYNGEE. The CDR3 spans 16 residues. CDR3 DNA sequence: TGTGCCAGCAGCGTACCCGGGACAGGTTTGCCAGATACGCAGTATTTT. This encodes CASSVPGTGLPDTQYF.

The chain couples TRBV25-1 to TRBJ1-3, with D uncertain. This CDR3 spans 14 amino acids. With 3 bases removed from V and 3 bases from J, the gap between germline ends came to 9 bases. CDR1 is MGHDK and CDR2 is SYGVNS in the germline V gene. The CDR3 DNA sequence: TGTGCCAGCAGTGATGGCGGGATTGGAAACACCATATATTTT. Translating it yields CASSDGGIGNTIYF.